This T cell receptor (beta chain) was found in a study of beta chain features in type 1 diabetes (dated by TCRdb to the late 2010s). Study-level background: Mean age, gender distribution, total cell number and subset yield were not different between patients and healthy donors. Across all samples, fewer than 130 million sorted cells were examined, and cell number per subset correlated strongly with RNA yield. In the study, recently diagnosed type 1 diabetes patients and matched healthy donors were compared on the TCRB repertoires of their sorted circulating CD4+ T cell subsets. Regulatory and stem cell-like memory subsets were isolated from only 8 patients and 8 healthy donors, whereas naive and central memory subsets came from all 30 or so donors. Results and caveats for the whole study, not just this receptor: Naive, central memory and regulatory TCRB repertoires appeared to be more alike among patients than among healthy donors. Shorter templates might have been favored by PCR, but patient and control samples were amplified and corrected together, so both groups would have been affected equally by any skew. Because cDNA was sequenced instead of genomic DNA, highly expressing activated cells could be over-represented, though the groups showed no difference in activation or CD3 levels. HLA sub-analyses involved small numbers of individuals, so any influence of HLA type on TCRB rearrangement remained unresolved. In all four CD4+ subsets, TCRB CDR3 length was moderately but significantly shorter in type 1 diabetes patients. Fewer insertions and more nucleotide deletions at VDJ recombination sites were observed in patients with type 1 diabetes, implying thymic rearrangement abnormalities.

The CDR3 spans 16 residues, from the cysteine through the phenylalanine. CDR3 DNA is the only sequence kept; it has 48 bases, read in frame from the first base. From each donor, a single peripheral blood sample of roughly 0.11 L on average was drawn into heparinised tubes. Using a panel that included CD45RO, CCR7, CD25, CD127, CD95 and CD27, naive, central memory, regulatory and stem cell-like memory CD4+ T cells were sorted on a BD FACSAria II. Purity was above 98% for every sorted population. PBMCs were separated immediately by Lymphoprep density gradient centrifugation and were stained directly, without being cultured. So that batch effects would be minimized, each experiment stained and sorted samples in pairs, pairing one healthy donor with one patient. In its sample, this clone was seen a few times. Its antigen is unknown. No qualities accompany the bases; no much larger clone lies one base away.

All of the isolated RNA was reverse transcribed with the High Capacity cDNA Reverse Transcription Kit, so expressed TCRB transcripts were sequenced. Naive, central memory and regulatory T cell samples underwent deep immunoSEQ sequencing, averaging roughly 3.5 million total reads per sample. After sorted cells were lysed in RLT buffer, RNA was extracted with DNase-treated RNeasy Micro or Mini kits, with the choice depending on cell number. Each cell subset was processed separately to prevent cross-contamination, with patient and healthy donor samples processed together. Using the immunoSEQ multiplex PCR, TCRB sequences were amplified from cDNA into 87-bp fragments spanning the CDR3 region. Sequencing of the amplicons was performed on the Illumina HiSeq platform. The study's processing was this. PCR bias was computationally corrected using synthetic template baselines, reads within Hamming distance 2 were collapsed, and singletons that could not be merged were discarded. Reads were aligned to IMGT to assign V, D and J genes, CDR3 length, and insertions or deletions at six rearrangement sites. Within each subset, clonotype counts were normalized to sorted cell number, and only after that were true diversity and Gini coefficients computed with the tcR R package. The overlap coefficient, calculated on TCRB nucleotide sequences, was used to quantify repertoire sharing. TCRdb re-hosts the immuneACCESS table, in-frame sequences only. Its copies lack some clones; in the studies checked, an unresolved V gene accounts for under half of them, and the cause for the rest is not known. V, J and clone size are those of that table, while D and trimming were read from the DNA. The sample table shows 200,000 to 250,000 clones, and 25% to 30% are seen once. The top ten constitute 4% of the sample.

The rearranged chain carries TRBV12-2 and TRBJ2-2; TRBD1, the D gene given by the table, was not confirmed from the DNA. TRBV12-2 is assigned pseudogene status. This sequence was found in a man aged 25 to 40 in good health. The specimen sequenced was central memory CD4+ T cells from blood. The CDR3 region has the sequence CASREATAVISSELFF. The sequenced DNA: TGTGCAAGTCGCGAAGCGACAGCCGTAATTTCGTCGGAGCTGTTTTTT.